This record looks at one T cell receptor (beta chain) sequence and its context. Its antigen remains unknown. CDR1 is SEHNR and CDR2 is FQNEAQ in the germline V gene (reference sequence). CDR3 length equals 15 residues. The sample belongs to a study of monozygotic twins with inflammatory bowel disease. Study conclusions and caveats: IBD-affected twins scored below their healthy co-twins in TCRbeta diversity (inverse Simpson). Possibly reflecting limited power, no difference in repertoire similarity was found between concordant and discordant twins.

UMIs containing a 6-nucleotide sample barcode were added via template switching. TCRdb derives one entry per CDR3 protein from the 5' RACE reads, leaving out DNA. The table for this sample gives some 440,000 distinct CDR3 sequences. This chain joins TRBV7-9 and TRBJ2-7; the D call of TRBD1 rests on TCRdb alone, since no DNA is present to check it. This TCR was sampled from a human donor with ulcerative colitis or Crohn's disease, or a healthy co-twin of an affected twin (not recorded which). Sequencing input: blood. This CDR3 is CASSLTGTGASEQYF.